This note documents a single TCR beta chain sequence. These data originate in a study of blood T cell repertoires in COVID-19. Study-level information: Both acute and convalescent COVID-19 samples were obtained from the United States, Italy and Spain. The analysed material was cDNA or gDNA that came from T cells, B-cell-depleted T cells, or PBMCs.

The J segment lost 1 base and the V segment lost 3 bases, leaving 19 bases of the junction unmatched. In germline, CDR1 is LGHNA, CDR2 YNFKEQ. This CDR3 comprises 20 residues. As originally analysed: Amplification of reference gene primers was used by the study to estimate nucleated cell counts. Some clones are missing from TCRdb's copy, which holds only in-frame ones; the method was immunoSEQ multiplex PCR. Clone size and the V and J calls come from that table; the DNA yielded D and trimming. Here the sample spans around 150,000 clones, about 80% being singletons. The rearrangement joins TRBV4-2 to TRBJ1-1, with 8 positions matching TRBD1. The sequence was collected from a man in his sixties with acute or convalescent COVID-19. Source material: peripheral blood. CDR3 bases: TGTGCCAGCAGCCACAACATAATGTCGGACAGGGTTACTAGGAACACTGAAGCTTTCTTT. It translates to CASSHNIMSDRVTRNTEAFF.